The rows below give T cell receptor beta chains drawn from one sample of a study of T cell responses to AZD1222 COVID-19 vaccine. Repertoires were generated with immunoSEQ multiplex PCR, while TCRdb's copy carries only in-frame clones and drops some. Seen here are 150,000 to 200,000 clones, around 93% observed once, and the top ten hold roughly 8.4%. The sample was peripheral blood, taken on day 0 of AZD1222 vaccination. The receptors originated from an adult in good health. Each CDR3 is given with its conserved first and last residue. Each record gives: J gene, V gene, CDR3 protein.

j_gene: TRBJ2-7; v_gene: TRBV30; CDR3aa: CAWAGVEGARDEQYF
j_gene: TRBJ2-7; v_gene: TRBV7-8; CDR3aa: CASSHSWGNEQYF
j_gene: TRBJ1-5; v_gene: TRBV30; CDR3aa: CAWSNWIEPQHF
j_gene: TRBJ2-7; v_gene: TRBV7-8; CDR3aa: CASSSSGSGLGQYF
j_gene: TRBJ2-5; v_gene: TRBV7-2; CDR3aa: CASSLFPGTTQETQYF
j_gene: TRBJ2-1; v_gene: TRBV24-1; CDR3aa: CATAAGTGGINEQFF
j_gene: TRBJ2-7; v_gene: TRBV6-1; CDR3aa: CASSEPQGPGYYEQYF
j_gene: TRBJ1-2; v_gene: TRBV27; CDR3aa: CASSFGRDYGYTF
j_gene: TRBJ2-1; v_gene: TRBV2; CDR3aa: CASSEDGGRYNNEQFF
j_gene: TRBJ2-3; v_gene: TRBV5-1; CDR3aa: CASSPGSARPTDTQYF
j_gene: TRBJ1-4; v_gene: TRBV5-5; CDR3aa: CASSFRGTGRVTNEKLFF
j_gene: TRBJ2-1; v_gene: TRBV6-2/TRBV6-3; CDR3aa: CASSVVASGYNEQFF
j_gene: TRBJ1-5; v_gene: TRBV5-8; CDR3aa: CASSSTGTGNQPQHF
j_gene: TRBJ1-5; v_gene: TRBV6-5; CDR3aa: CASSQTGMDQPQHF
j_gene: TRBJ2-1; v_gene: TRBV4-1; CDR3aa: CASSLAQGRYNEQFF
j_gene: TRBJ1-5; v_gene: TRBV19; CDR3aa: CASSIARGFGQPQHF
j_gene: TRBJ1-1; v_gene: TRBV6-2/TRBV6-3; CDR3aa: CASSLTGVNTEAFF
j_gene: TRBJ2-7; v_gene: TRBV28; CDR3aa: CASTGGYEQYF
j_gene: TRBJ1-3; v_gene: TRBV9; CDR3aa: CASSVGSGGGNTIYF
j_gene: TRBJ2-3; v_gene: TRBV18; CDR3aa: CASSPGGQGTDTQYF
j_gene: TRBJ1-6; v_gene: TRBV4-1; CDR3aa: CASSQDLGRGQRSPLHF
j_gene: TRBJ1-6; v_gene: TRBV28; CDR3aa: CASSSPSGGNSPLHF
j_gene: TRBJ2-7; v_gene: TRBV20-1; CDR3aa: CSASRRGTSGSGEQYF
j_gene: TRBJ2-3; v_gene: TRBV4-1; CDR3aa: CASSQVLRGTDTQYF
j_gene: TRBJ2-1; v_gene: TRBV15; CDR3aa: CATSRAPPRIKGNNEQFF
j_gene: TRBJ2-3; v_gene: TRBV27; CDR3aa: CASSGGRDTDTQYF
j_gene: TRBJ2-1; v_gene: TRBV19; CDR3aa: CASSIGPSSREQFF
j_gene: TRBJ2-7; v_gene: TRBV4-2; CDR3aa: CASSQELIANPYEQYF
j_gene: TRBJ1-4; v_gene: TRBV2; CDR3aa: CASSEALRGGKLFF
j_gene: TRBJ2-1; v_gene: TRBV2; CDR3aa: CASSDRSGVSYNEQFF
j_gene: TRBJ2-1; v_gene: TRBV7-9; CDR3aa: CASSFGALAGDSYNEQFF
j_gene: TRBJ1-5; v_gene: TRBV9; CDR3aa: CASSHDRGTEPQHF
j_gene: TRBJ2-6; v_gene: TRBV5-1; CDR3aa: CASSLLFGAGDSGANVLTF
j_gene: TRBJ1-2; v_gene: TRBV28; CDR3aa: CASGARDVNYGYTF
j_gene: TRBJ2-7; v_gene: TRBV27; CDR3aa: CASSLRDRRLQYF
j_gene: TRBJ1-4; v_gene: TRBV2; CDR3aa: CASGQGFETNEKLFF
j_gene: TRBJ1-1; v_gene: TRBV3-1/TRBV3-2; CDR3aa: CASSQVGGIAFF
j_gene: TRBJ1-3; v_gene: TRBV5-4; CDR3aa: CASSTGRGSGNTIYF
j_gene: TRBJ2-3; v_gene: TRBV6-2/TRBV6-3; CDR3aa: CASSYDPKTSVSTDTQYF